A selection of T cell receptor beta chains follows, all from one sample in a study of blood T cell repertoires in COVID-19. Here immunoSEQ multiplex PCR was the method, and the copy in TCRdb shows in-frame clones only, minus some. The sample records 200,000 to 250,000 clones, 70% to 90% being singletons. The specimen was peripheral blood. These receptors all come from a woman aged 40 to 50 with acute or convalescent COVID-19. CDR3s include the opening cysteine and the closing phenylalanine or tryptophan. D genes are given only for firm matches. Part of the rows lack a size; the others show once, few, many or a class for expanded clones.

V gene	clone size	D gene	J gene	CDR3 protein	CDR3 DNA
TRBV2	NA	TRBD2	TRBJ2-5	CASRREEETQYF	TGTGCCAGCAGACGGGAGGAAGAGACCCAGTACTTC
TRBV7-8	NA	NA	TRBJ1-2	CASSLDTGFYGYTF	TGTGCCAGCAGCTTAGACACAGGGTTCTATGGCTACACCTTC
TRBV7-2	NA	NA	TRBJ1-2	CASSPRETGRIYGYTF	TGTGCCAGCAGCCCGAGGGAGACAGGTCGCATATATGGCTACACCTTC
TRBV4-1	NA	NA	TRBJ1-6	CASSQGTSSYNSPLHF	TGCGCCAGCAGCCAAGGCACGAGCTCCTATAATTCACCCCTCCACTTT
TRBV3-1/TRBV3-2	NA	NA	TRBJ1-2	CASSQDLAGQVVYGYTF	TGTGCCAGCAGCCAAGATCTAGCGGGACAAGTAGTTTATGGCTACACCTTC
TRBV4-1	NA	NA	TRBJ2-1	CASSQPGRKRNNEQFF	TGCGCCAGCAGCCAACCAGGACGGAAGCGGAACAATGAGCAGTTCTTC
TRBV20-1	NA	TRBD1	TRBJ1-2	CSASKGAQHYGYTF	TGCAGTGCTAGTAAGGGGGCGCAACATTATGGCTACACCTTC
TRBV15	NA	TRBD1	TRBJ1-1	CATSFQQGGTEAFF	TGTGCCACCAGCTTCCAACAGGGGGGCACTGAAGCTTTCTTT
TRBV5-8	NA	TRBD1	TRBJ1-2	CASSLGDRANYGYTF	TGTGCCAGCAGCTTGGGGGACAGGGCTAACTATGGCTACACCTTC
TRBV27	NA	NA	TRBJ1-2	CASSFGTPTNYGYTF	TGTGCCAGCAGTTTTGGGACACCTACTAACTATGGCTACACCTTC
TRBV7-2	NA	TRBD2	TRBJ2-1	CASSLGLAGVNEQFF	TGTGCCAGCAGCTTAGGTCTAGCGGGGGTCAATGAGCAGTTCTTC
TRBV29-1	NA	TRBD2	TRBJ2-3	CSVEANPGLAGGKDTQYF	TGCAGCGTTGAAGCAAACCCGGGACTAGCGGGGGGGAAAGATACGCAGTATTTT
TRBV21-1	once	NA	TRBJ1-4	CASSKIGHFGGEKEKLFF	TGTGCCAGCAGCAAAATTGGGCATTTTGGGGGCGAAAAAGAAAAACTGTTTTTT
TRBV2	NA	NA	TRBJ1-1	CASIRIPNTEAFF	TGTGCCAGCATCAGGATCCCGAACACTGAAGCTTTCTTT
TRBV6-6	once	NA	TRBJ1-2	CASSQVGDSLYGYTF	TGTGCCAGCAGCCAGGTGGGGGACTCCCTCTATGGCTACACCTTC
TRBV13	NA	NA	TRBJ1-1	CASSLLSGGHTEAFF	TGTGCCAGCAGCTTATTGTCCGGGGGGCACACTGAAGCTTTCTTT
TRBV9	NA	NA	TRBJ1-1	CASSVALEGLGNTEAFF	TGTGCCAGCAGCGTAGCCTTGGAGGGCCTGGGGAACACTGAAGCTTTCTTT
TRBV18	NA	TRBD1	TRBJ2-2	CASSSRQGPTGELFF	TGTGCCAGCTCATCCCGACAGGGGCCCACCGGGGAGCTGTTTTTT
TRBV7-2	NA	TRBD1	TRBJ1-2	CASSSGQGANYGYTF	TGTGCCAGCAGCTCCGGACAGGGGGCTAACTATGGCTACACCTTC
TRBV27	NA	NA	TRBJ2-1	CASVREDNEQFF	TGTGCCAGCGTCAGGGAAGACAATGAGCAGTTCTTC